This TCR beta chain was sequenced in a study of Ad26.COV2.S vaccination and SARS-CoV-2 variants. Turning to the study itself: The Ad26.COV2.S arm of the COV1001 trial was where the donor was placed. Participants got Ad26.COV2.S intramuscularly, once or twice 56 days apart.

Libraries were prepared by immunoSEQ multiplex PCR; TCRdb keeps only in-frame clonotypes and omits some of them. The sample contains about 280,000 clones, 80% to 90% of which appear only once. The CDR3 contains 11 residues. Deletions cut 5 bases from V and 9 bases from J, with 10 bases between. Germline CDR1 reads MDHEN; CDR2 reads SYDVKM. Noted treatment: some 20 received Ad26.COV2.S at low or high dose, single or two shots; about five received placebo; per-sample allocation not given. The samples were gathered on day 63 after the first injection of vaccine or placebo. The sequence came from a person aged 18-60 years who received the Ad26.COV2.S COVID-19 vaccine or a placebo. The chain couples TRBV28 to TRBJ1-1; no reliable D call. The sample was peripheral blood, taken in a trial of Ad26.COV2.S vaccine versus placebo. CDR3 DNA: TGTGCCAGCAGTGTGTCTCTTCAAGCTTTCTTT. Translation gives CASSVSLQAFF.